This is a list of T cell receptor beta chains from one sample in a study of blood T cell repertoires in COVID-19. TCRdb's copy holds only in-frame clones and misses some; the assay was immunoSEQ multiplex PCR. The top ten hold approximately 7% of the sample, which has 150,000 or so clones, about 82% seen once. Sequences were obtained from peripheral blood. The receptors stem from a middle-aged man with active or convalescent COVID-19. Each CDR3 is given with its conserved first and last residue. Each record gives: V gene, CDR3 length, D gene, clone size, J gene, CDR3 protein, CDR3 DNA. The D gene is left open where the match is weak. Clone sizes are given selectively: once, few, many, or a class where the clone is expanded.

TRBV7-2	16	TRBD1	NA	TRBJ1-5	CASSLGGQGANQPQHF	TGTGCCAGCAGCTTGGGGGGACAGGGGGCCAATCAGCCCCAGCATTTT
TRBV27	14	NA	NA	TRBJ1-6	CASSKTGYNSPLHF	TGTGCCAGCAGTAAGACAGGCTATAATTCACCCCTCCACTTT
TRBV7-7	15	NA	NA	TRBJ2-1	CASSQDPTSYNEQFF	TGTGCTAGCAGCCAGGATCCCACATCCTACAATGAGCAGTTCTTC
TRBV19	14	NA	NA	TRBJ1-5	CASSMGGRNQPQHF	TGTGCCAGTAGTATGGGAGGGAGAAATCAGCCCCAGCATTTT
TRBV4-2	15	NA	NA	TRBJ1-6	CASSQGTAYNSPLHF	TGTGCCAGCAGCCAAGGCACAGCCTATAATTCACCCCTCCACTTT
TRBV15	17	TRBD1	NA	TRBJ1-4	CATSRVGRGLTNEKLFF	TGTGCCACCAGCAGAGTAGGCAGGGGGCTAACTAATGAAAAACTGTTTTTT
TRBV14	15	NA	NA	TRBJ1-6	CASSQERGYNSPLHF	TGTGCCAGCAGCCAAGAAAGGGGCTATAATTCACCCCTCCACTTT
TRBV30	13	TRBD2	NA	TRBJ2-1	CARRVREGNEQFF	TGTGCCCGGAGGGTTCGGGAGGGGAATGAGCAGTTCTTC
TRBV2	15	NA	NA	TRBJ1-6	CASRPAGAYNSPLHF	TGTGCCAGCCGCCCCGCCGGGGCCTATAATTCACCCCTCCACTTT
TRBV29-1	11	NA	NA	TRBJ2-5	CSGEGGETQYF	TGCAGCGGTGAGGGGGGGGAGACCCAGTACTTC
TRBV3-1/TRBV3-2	14	TRBD1	NA	TRBJ1-6	CASSLRDRVSPLHF	TGTGCCAGCAGCCTTCGGGACAGGGTTTCACCCCTCCACTTT
TRBV7-3	13	NA	NA	TRBJ2-7	CASSVAVSYEQYF	TGTGCCAGCTCCGTAGCGGTCTCCTACGAGCAGTACTTC
TRBV6-2/TRBV6-3	15	NA	NA	TRBJ1-1	CASSYRREDKIEAFF	TGTGCCAGCAGTTACCGCCGCGAGGATAAAATTGAAGCTTTCTTT
TRBV4-1	19	TRBD2	NA	TRBJ2-5	CASSMGKVGLAGGIETQYF	TGCGCCAGCAGCATGGGGAAGGTGGGGCTAGCGGGTGGGATAGAGACCCAGTACTTC
TRBV15	13	NA	NA	TRBJ2-5	CATSGGNQETQYF	TGTGCCACCAGCGGGGGGAACCAAGAGACCCAGTACTTC
TRBV2	18	TRBD2	NA	TRBJ2-6	CASRKLAGTPSGANVLTF	TGTGCCAGCAGAAAACTAGCGGGGACCCCCTCTGGGGCCAACGTCCTGACTTTC
TRBV2	13	TRBD1	NA	TRBJ1-5	CASSRDSNQPQHF	TGTGCCAGCAGTAGGGACAGTAATCAGCCCCAGCATTTT
TRBV28	16	NA	NA	TRBJ2-7	CASSPRGSGVTYEQYF	TGTGCCAGCAGCCCTCGGGGCTCGGGGGTTACCTACGAGCAGTACTTC
TRBV7-9	14	NA	few	TRBJ1-4	CASSSIRDTEKLFF	TGTGCCAGCAGCTCCATCCGGGACACAGAAAAACTGTTTTTT
TRBV14	15	NA	few	TRBJ1-1	CASSQDRRQLDEAFF	TGTGCCAGCAGCCAAGATCGGAGGCAGCTCGATGAAGCTTTCTTT
TRBV13	13	NA	NA	TRBJ1-1	CASKEVGRNEAFF	TGTGCCAGCAAGGAGGTAGGCCGCAATGAAGCTTTCTTT
TRBV19	15	NA	NA	TRBJ2-2	CASSVQGRGTGELFF	TGTGCCAGTAGTGTACAGGGTAGAGGCACCGGGGAGCTGTTTTTT
TRBV11-1	14	NA	NA	TRBJ1-1	CASSRRGWDTEAFF	TGTGCCAGCAGTCGAAGGGGATGGGACACTGAAGCTTTCTTT
TRBV9	16	TRBD2	NA	TRBJ2-1	CASSVEPSGRAIEQFF	TGTGCCAGCAGCGTAGAACCCAGCGGGAGGGCCATTGAGCAGTTCTTC
TRBV30	17	TRBD2	NA	TRBJ2-1	CAWSHGTSGSGYNEQFF	TGTGCCTGGAGCCATGGGACTAGCGGGAGTGGGTACAATGAGCAGTTCTTC
TRBV28	13	NA	NA	TRBJ2-5	CASSLRSWETQYF	TGTGCCAGCAGTTTGAGAAGCTGGGAGACCCAGTACTTC
TRBV3-1/TRBV3-2	15	NA	NA	TRBJ1-5	CASSQDHSFNQPQHF	TGTGCCAGCAGCCAAGATCACAGCTTCAATCAGCCCCAGCATTTT
TRBV19	17	TRBD2	NA	TRBJ2-7	CASSRKTGGRSDYEQYF	TGTGCCAGTAGTCGAAAGACGGGGGGGAGATCGGACTACGAGCAGTACTTC
TRBV19	15	TRBD1	once	TRBJ2-2	CASRGTGIRTGELFF	TGTGCCAGTCGAGGGACAGGGATTCGGACCGGGGAGCTGTTTTTT
TRBV5-1	16	TRBD1	once	TRBJ2-3	CASSAGGTGATDTQYF	TGCGCCAGCAGCGCAGGAGGGACAGGGGCAACAGATACGCAGTATTTT
TRBV6-5	14	TRBD1	few	TRBJ1-5	CASSHDREDQPQHF	TGTGCCAGCAGCCATGACAGGGAGGATCAGCCCCAGCATTTT
TRBV5-4	15	NA	NA	TRBJ2-7	CASSHRQIIPNEQYF	TGTGCCAGCAGTCACCGACAAATCATACCTAACGAGCAGTACTTC
TRBV10-3	14	NA	NA	TRBJ1-2	CAISDAGFSYGYTF	TGTGCCATCAGTGACGCAGGGTTCAGCTATGGCTACACCTTC
TRBV19	18	TRBD1	NA	TRBJ1-5	CASTLRGGAGGGYQPQHF	TGTGCCAGTACCCTCAGAGGGGGCGCCGGGGGTGGGTATCAGCCCCAGCATTTT
TRBV6-6	13	TRBD2	NA	TRBJ2-1	CASSSRTSDEQFF	TGTGCCAGCAGTTCAAGGACTAGCGATGAGCAGTTCTTC
TRBV19	17	TRBD2	NA	TRBJ2-5	CASSSPFGGGEQETQYF	TGTGCCAGTAGTAGTCCTTTCGGCGGGGGTGAACAAGAGACCCAGTACTTC
TRBV13	14	NA	NA	TRBJ1-6	CASSLRGSNSPLHF	TGTGCCAGCAGCCTCCGGGGTTCCAATTCACCCCTCCACTTT
TRBV20-1	11	NA	NA	TRBJ2-7	CSPVATYEQYF	TGCAGTCCGGTAGCTACCTACGAGCAGTACTTC
TRBV28	11	NA	NA	TRBJ1-1	CASTSNTEAFF	TGTGCCAGCACCTCCAACACTGAAGCTTTCTTT
TRBV6-5	15	TRBD1	NA	TRBJ1-5	CASSSGGQGRQPQHF	TGTGCCAGCAGTTCCGGAGGACAGGGACGTCAGCCCCAGCATTTT
TRBV3-1/TRBV3-2	16	NA	NA	TRBJ2-7	CASSQGGREHLYEQYF	TGTGCCAGCAGCCAAGGTGGGCGGGAACACCTCTACGAGCAGTACTTC
TRBV6-2/TRBV6-3	14	NA	NA	TRBJ1-1	CASSSVRRDTEAFF	TGTGCCAGCAGTTCGGTCAGACGGGACACTGAAGCTTTCTTT
TRBV7-8	16	TRBD1	once	TRBJ2-1	CASSLSPRGNKGEQFF	TGTGCCAGCAGCTTAAGCCCCAGGGGGAACAAGGGTGAGCAGTTCTTC
TRBV7-3	22	TRBD2	NA	TRBJ2-1	CASSLLGSVGPGTSGSYNEQFF	TGTGCCAGCAGCTTATTGGGTTCGGTGGGCCCGGGGACTAGCGGGTCCTACAATGAGCAGTTCTTC
TRBV6-6	13	NA	NA	TRBJ2-7	CASSHVSSYEQYF	TGTGCCAGCAGTCACGTTAGCTCCTACGAGCAGTACTTC
TRBV19	15	TRBD2	NA	TRBJ2-2	CASNPRGEGTGELFF	TGTGCCAGTAACCCCCGGGGGGAGGGCACCGGGGAGCTGTTTTTT
TRBV6-4	14	TRBD2	NA	TRBJ2-3	CASSEGLAGDTQYF	TGTGCCAGCAGTGAGGGACTAGCGGGGGATACGCAGTATTTT
TRBV30	15	NA	NA	TRBJ2-1	CAWSRGEGLYNEQFF	TGTGCCTGGAGTAGGGGGGAGGGCCTCTACAATGAGCAGTTCTTC
TRBV3-1/TRBV3-2	14	TRBD1	NA	TRBJ2-7	CASSPGTGDYEQYF	TGTGCCAGCAGCCCAGGGACAGGGGACTACGAGCAGTACTTC
TRBV29-1	12	TRBD1	few	TRBJ1-1	CSVRTGGTEAFF	TGCAGCGTTCGCACAGGGGGCACTGAAGCTTTCTTT
TRBV3-1/TRBV3-2	14	NA	NA	TRBJ1-6	CASSQPRQNSPLHF	TGTGCCAGCAGCCAGCCCCGACAGAATTCACCCCTCCACTTT
TRBV25-1	15	NA	NA	TRBJ1-1	CASSEAFQGNTEAFF	TGTGCCAGCAGTGAGGCCTTTCAGGGGAACACTGAAGCTTTCTTT
TRBV2	14	TRBD2	NA	TRBJ2-3	CASNREGQADTQYF	TGTGCCAGCAACCGGGAGGGCCAAGCAGATACGCAGTATTTT
TRBV4-1	18	NA	NA	TRBJ2-3	CASSQDLDYRESTDTQYF	TGCGCCAGCAGCCAAGATCTCGATTACCGGGAGAGCACAGATACGCAGTATTTT
TRBV29-1	12	NA	few	TRBJ1-2	CSVEGLLAGYTF	TGCAGCGTTGAAGGACTCCTCGCGGGCTACACCTTC
TRBV27	15	NA	NA	TRBJ1-5	CASTPAGGGHQPQHF	TGTGCCAGCACCCCGGCCGGGGGGGGACATCAGCCCCAGCATTTT
TRBV28	14	TRBD2	NA	TRBJ2-7	CASSASGSSYEQYF	TGTGCCAGCAGTGCTAGCGGGAGCTCCTACGAGCAGTACTTC
TRBV4-1	16	TRBD1	once	TRBJ1-5	CASSRTGGLGNQPQHF	TGCGCCAGCAGCCGGACAGGGGGCTTGGGCAATCAGCCCCAGCATTTT
TRBV5-1	13	NA	NA	TRBJ2-1	CASSLKSLAEQFF	TGCGCCAGCAGCTTGAAGTCGCTAGCTGAGCAGTTCTTC
TRBV4-2	17	NA	NA	TRBJ2-6	CASSRERQGNGANVLTF	TGTGCCAGCAGCCGGGAGCGCCAGGGGAACGGGGCCAACGTCCTGACTTTC